This is a list of T cell receptor beta chains from one sample in a study of identical twins. MiXCR, run by TCRdb on the 5' RACE reads, gives a single entry per CDR3 protein. The repertoire holds under 250,000 distinct CDR3 sequences, with about 13% as singletons. These data also formed part of another study, on yellow fever vaccine responses in identical twins.

The specimen sequenced was memory (CD45RO+) T cells sorted from blood. Receptor source: a young woman in good health. Both conserved end residues are part of each CDR3. D genes are given only for firm matches. Clone sizes are given selectively: once, few, many, or a class where the clone is expanded.

-,TRBV12-3/TRBV12-4,many,TRBJ2-2,CASSGPVLNTGELFF,TGTGCCAGCAGTGGACCGGTACTAAACACCGGGGAGCTGTTTTTT
-,TRBV10-3,few,TRBJ1-2,CAISEQAGNYGYTF,TGTGCCATCAGTGAGCAAGCGGGTAACTATGGCTACACCTTC
TRBD2,TRBV13,-,TRBJ2-3,CASSLRAGEYTDTQYF,TGTGCCAGCAGCCTAAGGGCGGGAGAGTATACGGATACGCAGTATTTT
-,TRBV7-2,few,TRBJ2-2,CASSLGGWGGELFF,TGTGCCAGCAGCTTAGGCGGGTGGGGCGGGGAGCTGTTTTTT
TRBD2,TRBV20-1,-,TRBJ2-7,CSASGLGSYEQYF,TGCAGTGCTAGCGGACTAGGCTCCTACGAGCAGTACTTC
-,TRBV2,few,TRBJ2-7,CASSVGRGYEQYF,TGTGCCAGCAGTGTTGGCAGGGGATACGAGCAGTACTTC
TRBD2,TRBV5-5,few,TRBJ2-1,CASSLKTPGLASYNEQFF,TGTGCCAGCAGCTTAAAAACCCCGGGACTAGCGTCTTACAATGAGCAGTTCTTC
TRBD2,TRBV20-1,-,TRBJ2-1,CSSGTTAYNEQFF,TGCAGTTCCGGGACTACTGCGTACAATGAGCAGTTCTTC
-,TRBV12-3/TRBV12-4,many,TRBJ1-2,CASNTGNYGYTF,TGTGCCAGCAACACAGGCAACTATGGCTACACCTTC
-,TRBV3-1,many,TRBJ2-2,CASSQGFLNAGELFF,TGTGCCAGCAGCCAAGGGTTTTTGAATGCCGGGGAGCTGTTTTTT
TRBD1,TRBV5-5,many,TRBJ2-5,CASSRDRETQYF,TGTGCCAGCAGCCGGGACAGAGAGACCCAGTACTTC
-,TRBV20-1,many,TRBJ1-6,CSAVRTAYNSPLHF,TGCAGTGCTGTCCGGACAGCCTATAATTCACCCCTCCACTTT
-,TRBV5-1,-,TRBJ2-2,CASSHNTGTARFNTGELFF,TGCGCCAGCAGCCACAACACCGGGACCGCTCGATTTAACACCGGGGAGCTGTTTTTT
-,TRBV12-3/TRBV12-4,-,TRBJ1-2,CASSLMGGGYTF,TGTGCCAGCAGTTTAATGGGGGGCGGCTACACCTTC
-,TRBV6-1,many,TRBJ2-5,CATLQPTPGETQYF,TGTGCCACCCTTCAGCCCACCCCGGGAGAGACCCAGTACTTC
-,TRBV28,-,TRBJ2-1,CASSLRADYNEQFF,TGTGCCAGCAGTTTACGCGCCGACTACAATGAGCAGTTCTTC
-,TRBV5-4,few,TRBJ2-7,CASSHPNAYEQYF,TGTGCCAGCAGCCATCCAAACGCCTACGAGCAGTACTTC
TRBD2,TRBV3-1,-,TRBJ2-2,CASSQSAGGAGELFF,TGTGCCAGCAGCCAATCAGCGGGAGGGGCCGGGGAGCTGTTTTTT
TRBD1,TRBV20-1,many,TRBJ1-1,CSAETGAATEAFF,TGCAGTGCTGAAACAGGGGCGGCCACTGAAGCTTTCTTT
-,TRBV5-1,-,TRBJ2-5,CASSSGAGKETQYF,TGCGCCAGCAGCTCCGGGGCCGGAAAAGAGACCCAGTACTTC
-,TRBV28,few,TRBJ2-7,CASSLGRGETYYEQYF,TGTGCCAGCAGTTTAGGAAGGGGTGAGACCTACTACGAGCAGTACTTC
TRBD2,TRBV9,few,TRBJ2-1,CASSVVAGGRNEQFF,TGTGCCAGCAGCGTAGTAGCGGGAGGGAGGAATGAGCAGTTCTTC
-,TRBV20-1,-,TRBJ2-3,CSASRGLGTDTQYF,TGCAGTGCTAGCCGGGGGCTGGGCACAGATACGCAGTATTTT